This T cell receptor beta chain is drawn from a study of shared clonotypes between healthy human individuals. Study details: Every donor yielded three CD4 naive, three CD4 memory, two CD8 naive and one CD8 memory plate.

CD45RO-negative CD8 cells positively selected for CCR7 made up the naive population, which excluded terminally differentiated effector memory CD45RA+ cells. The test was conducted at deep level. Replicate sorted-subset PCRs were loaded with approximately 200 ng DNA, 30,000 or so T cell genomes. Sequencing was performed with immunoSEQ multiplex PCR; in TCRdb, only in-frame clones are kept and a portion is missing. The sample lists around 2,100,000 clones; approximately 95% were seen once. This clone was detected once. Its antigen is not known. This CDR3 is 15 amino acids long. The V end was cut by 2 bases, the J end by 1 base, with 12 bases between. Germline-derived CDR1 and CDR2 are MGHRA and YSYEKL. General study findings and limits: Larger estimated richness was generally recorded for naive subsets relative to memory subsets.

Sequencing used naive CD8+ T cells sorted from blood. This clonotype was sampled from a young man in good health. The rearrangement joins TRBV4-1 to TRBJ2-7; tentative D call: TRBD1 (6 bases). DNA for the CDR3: TGCGCCAGCAGCCAAATTACAGGGCATTCCTACGAGCAGTACTTC. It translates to CASSQITGHSYEQYF.